This paragraph covers one T cell receptor beta chain sequence. These data are taken from a study of cytomegalovirus exposure and HLA in healthy donors. The CDR3 covers 16 residues. From germline, CDR1 is SGHRS and CDR2 YFSETQ. V shed 1 base and J 5 bases; nucleotides not matched to a gene: 9. In the PCR, 60 Vbeta and 13 Jbeta primers were used. The table came from immunoSEQ multiplex PCR; TCRdb's copy has only in-frame clones and leaves some out. The top ten clones hold 1.5% of a sample with 120,000 or so clones, just over 65% of them seen once. This receptor was taken from a young man in good health and CMV-seronegative. This chain links TRBV5-1 with TRBJ2-3; 8 bases match TRBD1. The sample was PBMCs. The CDR3 DNA follows: TGCGCCAGCAGCTTGTGGTTCGACAGGGGCGGAGATACGCAGTATTTT. It translates to CASSLWFDRGGDTQYF.